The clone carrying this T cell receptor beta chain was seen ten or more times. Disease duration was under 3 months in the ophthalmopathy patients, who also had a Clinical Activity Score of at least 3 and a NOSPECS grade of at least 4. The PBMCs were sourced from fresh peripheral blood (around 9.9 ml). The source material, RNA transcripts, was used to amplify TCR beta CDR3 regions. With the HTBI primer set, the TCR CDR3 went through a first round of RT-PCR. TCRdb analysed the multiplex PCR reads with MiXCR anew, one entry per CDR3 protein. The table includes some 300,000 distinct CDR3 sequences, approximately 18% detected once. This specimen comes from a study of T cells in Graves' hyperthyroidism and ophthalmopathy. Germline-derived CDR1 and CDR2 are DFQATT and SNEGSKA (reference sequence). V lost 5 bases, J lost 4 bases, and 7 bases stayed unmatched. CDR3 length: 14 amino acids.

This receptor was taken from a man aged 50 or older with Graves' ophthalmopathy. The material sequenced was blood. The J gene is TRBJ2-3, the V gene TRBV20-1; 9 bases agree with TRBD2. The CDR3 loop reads CSAGGTSNPDTQYF. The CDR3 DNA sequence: TGCAGTGCTGGCGGGACTAGCAACCCAGATACGCAGTATTTT.